This T cell receptor beta chain was found in a study of T cells after yellow fever vaccination. The V and J ends lost 7 bases and 6 bases respectively, with 18 bases between them. Looked up from germline, CDR1 is SEHNR and CDR2 is FQNEAQ (reference sequence). CDR3 length equals 14 residues. A single record per CDR3 protein comes from TCRdb applying MiXCR to the 5' RACE reads. In the table there are about 220,000 distinct CDR3 sequences, about 3% of which are singletons. In this sample, this clonotype turned up many times. This chain uses TRBV7-9 with TRBJ1-2, with D uncertain. The specimen comprised CD4+ T cells sorted from PBMCs, sampled 10 days after the yellow fever booster vaccination. This sequence originates from a man younger than 30 who received the YFV17D yellow fever vaccine. CDR3 coding DNA: TGTGCCAGCACAGAGGATACCGGACTGGATGGCTACACCTTC. Residues: CASTEDTGLDGYTF. Based on the CDR3 plus reference TRBV7-9 and TRBJ1-2, the full variable domain is DTGVSQNPRHKITKRGQNVTFRCDPISEHNRLYWYRQTLGQGPEFLTYFQNEAQLEKSRLLSDRFSAERPKGSFSTLEIQRTEQGDSAMYLCASTEDTGLDGYTFGSGTRLTVV.